Listed here are 20 T cell receptor beta chains from one sample, sequenced in a study of T cell responses to AZD1222 COVID-19 vaccine. Clones were sequenced by immunoSEQ multiplex PCR, and TCRdb holds only the in-frame ones, with some missing. This sample has some 100,000 clones; roughly 87% occur once, and the top ten carry roughly 5.2%. The sample in question was peripheral blood, obtained on day 0 of AZD1222 vaccination. The receptors come from an adult in good health.

The gene calls are TRBV7-9 and TRBJ2-5; TRBD1 matches 9 bases. This CDR3 has 15 residues. Per the germline V gene, CDR1 is SEHNR and CDR2 is FQNEAQ (reference sequence). J was trimmed by 4 bases and V by 2 bases; bases with no gene match: 5. CDR3 coding DNA: TGTGCCAGCAGCTTATTGGGACAGGGCAGAGAGACCCAGTACTTC. Translated, it gives CASSLLGQGRETQYF.

The V gene is TRBV9, the J gene TRBJ2-3, with 8 bases that match TRBD1. The CDR3 totals 15 residues. Germline CDR1 and CDR2: SGDLS and YYNGEE. V lost 5 bases and J lost 6; bases outside the gene matches: 11. The CDR3 spells CASSGTGIISDTQYF. The CDR3 DNA follows: TGTGCCAGCAGTGGGACAGGCATTATATCGGATACGCAGTATTTT.

The V call is TRBV6-5, the J call TRBJ1-2; D is perhaps TRBD1 (6 bases). Trimming took off 7 bases at V and 4 bases at J, with 13 bases between the two ends. The CDR3 is 13 residues long. Germline V gene sequence: CDR1 MNHEY, CDR2 SVGAGI. CDR3 sequence: CASTWGRGYGYTF. CDR3 sequence (DNA): TGTGCCAGCACCTGGGGCAGGGGCTATGGCTACACCTTC.

This clone was counted only a few times. The chain uses TRBV7-2 and TRBJ2-5; D call uncertain. CDR1 is SGHTA and CDR2 is FQGNSA in the germline V gene. Trimming pared 5 bases from V and 1 base from J, leaving 8 bases between. The CDR3 covers 13 residues. The CDR3 is CASSRELQETQYF. For the CDR3, the DNA is TGTGCCAGCAGCCGTGAACTCCAAGAGACCCAGTACTTC.

The chain uses TRBV30 and TRBJ1-1, with 10 bases that match TRBD1. The CDR3 runs 14 residues. V was clipped by 0 bases and J by 3 bases; unmatched bases: 1. Germline CDR1 is GTSNPN and CDR2 is SVGIG (reference sequence). CDR3 coding DNA: TGTGCCTGGAGTGTCGGACAGGGGGACACTGAAGCTTTCTTT. The encoded protein is CAWSVGQGDTEAFF.

The chain joins TRBV3-1 (or the pseudogene TRBV3-2) to TRBJ1-3; D call uncertain. The CDR3 is made up of 13 amino acids. V shed 4 bases and J shed 4 bases, with 8 bases lying between them. CDR1 is LGHDT and CDR2 is YNNKEL in the germline V gene (reference sequence). CDR3 residues: CASSPAVGNTIYF. The CDR3 DNA reads TGTGCCAGCAGCCCGGCCGTGGGAAACACCATATATTTT.

The V gene is TRBV5-1, the J gene TRBJ2-1; no clear D gene. This CDR3 spans 12 amino acids. Germline V gene lookup returns CDR1 SGHRS and CDR2 YFSETQ. With 4 bases removed from V and 7 bases from J, the gap between germline ends came to 9 bases. The CDR3 nucleotides are TGCGCCAGCAGCACCATAGAAAATGAGCAGTTCTTC. Residues: CASSTIENEQFF.

This chain joins TRBV6-2 or TRBV6-3 and TRBJ1-1, with 7 bases lining up with TRBD1. CDR1 is MNHEY and CDR2 is SVGEGT in the germline V gene. V was pared by 2 bases and J by 1 base, with 10 bases of the junction left unmatched. CDR3 size: 17 residues. CDR3 DNA: TGTGCCAGCAGTTACACCACAGGGGAGGGCACGAACACTGAAGCTTTCTTT. Translation gives CASSYTTGEGTNTEAFF.

The chain carries TRBV11-2 and TRBJ2-1; 12 bases fit TRBD2. Germline V lookup: CDR1 SGHAT, CDR2 FQNNGV. The CDR3 totals 15 residues. The V segment lost 6 bases and the J segment 8 bases; nucleotides outside the gene matches: 8. The CDR3 sequence: CASSALAGGLYEQFF. CDR3 sequence (DNA): TGTGCCAGCAGTGCACTAGCGGGAGGTTTATATGAGCAGTTCTTC.

This chain joins TRBV9 and TRBJ2-2; the D gene could be TRBD1 or TRBD2 (6 bases each). The V gene lost 1 base and the J gene lost 3 bases, with 7 bases spanning the gap. Germline CDR1 reads SGDLS; CDR2 reads YYNGEE. The CDR3 consists of 14 residues. The CDR3 loop is CASSVRGDTGELFF. In DNA, the CDR3 is TGTGCCAGCAGCGTAAGGGGGGACACCGGGGAGCTGTTTTTT. The variable domain in full, completed from reference TRBV9 and TRBJ2-2, reads DSGVTQTPKHLITATGQRVTLRCSPRSGDLSVYWYQQSLDQGLQFLIQYYNGEERAKGNILERFSAQQFPDLHSELNLSSLELGDSALYFCASSVRGDTGELFFGEGSRLTVL.

V usage is TRBV10-1 and J usage is TRBJ2-1; 11 nucleotides agree with TRBD2. The CDR3 sequence is 17 residues long. Germline V gene lookup returns CDR1 WNHNN and CDR2 SYGVQD (reference sequence). With V trimmed by 0 bases and J by 8 bases, 9 bases remained unmatched. The DNA for the CDR3 is TGCGCCAGCAGTGAGTCTGCTCCTAGCGGGAGGCATCATGAGCAGTTCTTC. Translating gives CASSESAPSGRHHEQFF.

The chain uses TRBV2 and TRBJ1-4, with D perhaps TRBD1 (5 bases). Germline-derived CDR1 and CDR2 are SNHLY and FYNNEI. The V end lost 7 bases, the J end lost 7 bases, and 16 bases lay between the germline ends. The CDR3 runs 14 residues. The CDR3, as DNA: TGTGCCAGCACCTACGGGACTCTTGGTGAAAAACTGTTTTTT. Its protein product is CASTYGTLGEKLFF.

Details on this clone: A read error may produce the germline difference seen at one junction end. The chain couples TRBV5-1 to TRBJ1-3; D may be TRBD1 (6 bases). Germline values: CDR1 SGHRS, CDR2 YFSETQ. The CDR3 totals 14 residues. The CDR3 coding sequence is TGCGCCAGCAGCCAGGACAGCGCTGGGAACACCATATATTTT. It codes for CASSQDSAGNTIYF.

The rearrangement links TRBV18 to TRBJ2-3; the D gene is possibly TRBD2 (6 bases). This CDR3 spans 16 amino acids. Per the germline V gene, CDR1 is KGHSH and CDR2 is LQKENI. V was trimmed by 3 bases and J by 0 bases, leaving 13 bases between them. DNA of the CDR3: TGTGCCAGCTCACCTCCCGAGGGGACTAGCACAGATACGCAGTATTTT. Residues: CASSPPEGTSTDTQYF.

The J gene is TRBJ2-7, the V gene TRBV19, with TRBD1 matching 11 bases. The germline gives CDR1 LNHDA, CDR2 SQIVND (reference sequence). The CDR3 loop spans 15 amino acids. The junction had 6 bases not matched to a gene; V was cut back by 6 bases and J by 2 bases. The CDR3 reads CASRDGTGGTYEQYF. Here the CDR3 DNA reads TGTGCCAGTAGGGACGGGACAGGGGGGACCTACGAGCAGTACTTC.

The J gene is TRBJ1-1, the V gene TRBV3-1 (or the pseudogene TRBV3-2); the D gene is possibly TRBD1 (6 bases). The V end was cut by 2 bases, the J end by 10 bases, with 14 bases between. The CDR3 sequence is 13 residues long. Germline V CDR1 and CDR2: LGHDT, YNNKEL (reference sequence). In nucleotides, the CDR3 is TGTGCCAGCAGCCAAAAGGGGGGGGAGGGAGCTTTCTTT. Translated, it gives CASSQKGGEGAFF.

This clone was seen just once. The chain links TRBV11-2 to TRBJ2-4; TRBD1 might be the D (5 bases). Germline-derived CDR1 and CDR2 are SGHAT and FQNNGV. V dropped 4 bases and J dropped 9 bases, with 19 bases sitting between them. CDR3 length: 15 amino acids. The CDR3 region has the DNA TGTGCCAGCAGCTCCCCGGCAGGGTCACTACTCATTCAGTACTTC. The encoded protein is CASSSPAGSLLIQYF. Based on the CDR3 plus reference TRBV11-2 and TRBJ2-4, the full variable domain is EAGVAQSPRYKIIEKRQSVAFWCNPISGHATLYWYQQILGQGPKLLIQFQNNGVVDDSQLPKDRFSAERLKGVDSTLKIQPAKLEDSAVYLCASSSPAGSLLIQYFGAGTRLSVL.

The chain employs TRBV27 and TRBJ1-2; TRBD1 agrees at 7 bases. CDR1 is MNHEY, CDR2 SMNVEV, per germline (reference sequence). The CDR3 runs 13 residues. Losses at the gene ends were 2 bases for V and 8 bases for J; bases not matched to a gene: 5. The CDR3 region has the DNA TGTGCCAGCAGTTTAAGGGGGCTGGGAGGCTACACCTTC. Amino acid sequence: CASSLRGLGGYTF.

The gene calls are TRBV28 and TRBJ2-5, with no clear D. CDR1 MDHEN and CDR2 SYDVKM come from the germline V gene. Trimming cost V 5 bases and J 0 bases, with 7 bases left between them. This CDR3 region has 13 residues. DNA for the CDR3: TGTGCCAGCAGTCCCCCGTACCAAGAGACCCAGTACTTC. As protein: CASSPPYQETQYF.

The J gene is TRBJ1-2, the V gene TRBV27, with 9 bases matching TRBD1. The CDR3 sequence is 16 residues long. The germline V gene encodes CDR1 MNHEY and CDR2 SMNVEV (reference sequence). The ends lost 0 bases at V and 2 bases at J; junction bases unmatched: 4. CDR3 bases: TGTGCCAGCAGTTTATCATGGACAGGGGACAACTATGGCTACACCTTC. This gives the protein CASSLSWTGDNYGYTF.